These 25 T cell receptor beta chains originate from one sample sequenced in a study of blood T cell repertoires in COVID-19 (TCRdb year 2020). The library was made by the immunoSEQ multiplex PCR assay. TCRdb mirrors the immuneACCESS table, restricted to in-frame sequences. Some clones are absent from its copies; in checked studies, under half trace to an unresolved V gene, and the reason for the others is unknown. The sample data list about 47,000 clones, and 88% of these were observed just once. Of the sample, about 3% falls within the top ten clones. The sample was peripheral blood. These receptors were collected from a man aged 50-59 years with active COVID-19.

The genes are TRBV12-5 and TRBJ1-2; 7 bases fit TRBD1. With V trimmed by 1 base and J by 10 bases, 9 bases remained unmatched. The V gene's germline CDR1 is LGHNT and CDR2 FRNRAP. The CDR3 extends over 14 amino acids. The CDR3 loop is CASGLGQWDSDYTF. Here the CDR3 DNA reads TGTGCTAGTGGTTTGGGACAATGGGACAGCGACTACACCTTC.

The chain carries TRBV28 and TRBJ2-7; D might be TRBD2 (6 bases). The CDR3 contains 13 residues. V was pared by 2 bases and J by 6 bases, with 11 bases between. The germline V gene has CDR1 MDHEN and CDR2 SYDVKM. CDR3 protein: CASSLAQGGEQYF. The CDR3 DNA reads as TGTGCCAGCAGTTTAGCGCAGGGAGGCGAGCAGTACTTC.

The table lists this clone with a count of one. The chain employs TRBV7-3 and TRBJ2-7, with 12 bases identical to TRBD2. The CDR3 covers 16 residues. Per germline, CDR1 SGHTA and CDR2 FQGTGA. Trimming cost V 5 bases and J 2 bases; bases outside gene matches: 7. As DNA, the CDR3 is TGTGCCAGCAGCCGGTTCGGACTAGCGGGGACCTACGAGCAGTACTTC. It specifies CASSRFGLAGTYEQYF.

V is TRBV5-6 and J is TRBJ2-5, with 11 bases fitting TRBD2. Germline assignment: CDR1 SGHDT and CDR2 YYEEEE. CDR3 length: 15 residues. V gave up 1 base and J gave up 4 bases; unmatched junction bases: 3. In DNA, the CDR3 is TGTGCCAGCAGCTTGTTAGCGGGGGGGAGAGAGACCCAGTACTTC. It translates to CASSLLAGGRETQYF.

The CDR3 region has the DNA TGTGCCAGCAGTGAAGGCTATTGGCAGGCCACAGATACGCAGTATTTT. This translates into CASSEGYWQATDTQYF. The V and J genes are TRBV6-1 and TRBJ2-3; D is undetermined. This CDR3 contains 16 residues. Germline V gene lookup returns CDR1 MNHNS and CDR2 SASEGT. V was cut by 1 base and J by 2 bases, with 13 bases left in between.

The chain employs TRBV6-2 or TRBV6-3 and TRBJ1-2; 9 bases fit TRBD1. With 2 bases clipped from V and 7 bases from J, the junction kept 2 bases outside the gene matches. The CDR3 runs 13 residues. In germline, CDR1 is MNHEY, CDR2 SVGEGT. The CDR3 reads CASSYGTGSGYTF. CDR3 coding DNA: TGTGCCAGCAGTTACGGGACAGGGAGTGGCTACACCTTC.

The V and J genes are TRBV6-1 and TRBJ1-6; D may be TRBD1 (6 bases). Germline-derived CDR1 and CDR2 are MNHNS and SASEGT. The CDR3 extends over 14 amino acids. The ends were cut back, 2 bases at V and 7 bases at J, with 9 bases in the middle. In DNA form, the CDR3 reads TGTGCCAGCAGTGAACTAACAGGGAATTCACCCCTCCACTTT. Amino acids: CASSELTGNSPLHF.

The gene calls are TRBV7-2 and TRBJ2-5, with D possibly TRBD2 on 6 matching bases. The V end was cut by 7 bases, the J end by 4 bases, with 22 bases between. The CDR3 totals 16 residues. Germline CDR1 is SGHTA and CDR2 is FQGNSA. CDR3 bases: TGTGCCAGCACTAAGCGGGCCGCAAGCGAGAGAGAGACCCAGTACTTC. Its protein is CASTKRAASERETQYF.

The V gene is TRBV3-1 (or the pseudogene TRBV3-2), the J gene TRBJ1-1; the match to TRBD1 covers 9 bases. CDR1 and CDR2 (germline): LGHDT, YNNKEL (reference sequence). This CDR3 spans 13 amino acids. V shed 6 bases and J 9 bases; nucleotides not matched to a gene: 8. CDR3 loop: CASRGQGTVQAFF. CDR3 nucleotide sequence: TGTGCCAGCAGGGGACAGGGAACGGTTCAAGCTTTCTTT.

The chain is built from TRBV5-4 and TRBJ2-2; D gene uncertain. The CDR3 spans 12 residues. V lost 0 bases and J lost 11, with 8 bases in between. Germline V gene lookup returns CDR1 SGHNT and CDR2 YYREEE (reference sequence). The CDR3 nucleotides are TGTGCCAGCAGCTTGGAAATTAGCGAGCTGTTTTTT. It specifies CASSLEISELFF.

Regarding this clone: A junction end diverges from the germline sequence, so it may reflect a read error. The sample contains more than one DNA sequence encoding this CDR3. The chain couples TRBV6-2 or TRBV6-3 to TRBJ2-5, with a weak D call TRBD2 (5 bases). Germline CDR1 is MNHEY and CDR2 is SVGEGT. The CDR3 contains 15 residues. CDR3 nucleotides: TGCGCCAGCAGTGGATTGCCAGCCGGGGAAGAGACCCAGTACTTC. This encodes CASSGLPAGEETQYF.

J is TRBJ1-2 and V is TRBV12-5, with no clear D. The CDR3 consists of 15 residues. The ends were cut back, 5 bases at V and 2 bases at J, with 15 bases in the middle. Per the germline V gene, CDR1 is LGHNT and CDR2 is FRNRAP. CDR3 sequence (DNA): TGTGCTAGTGGTCTCCCCCTGGCCGGGAACTATGGCTACACCTTC. Translation gives CASGLPLAGNYGYTF.

The rearrangement links TRBV12-1 to TRBJ1-2; no check of the table's D call, TRBD1, against the DNA was made. TRBV12-1 corresponds to a pseudogene. The CDR3 contains 15 residues. The CDR3 reads CASSLFRGQLYGYTF. CDR3 DNA sequence: TGTGCCAGCAGCTTGTTCAGGGGACAGCTCTATGGCTACACCTTC.

This sequence joins TRBV28 and TRBJ2-1; 15 bases match TRBD2. Per germline, CDR1 MDHEN and CDR2 SYDVKM. The CDR3 has 16 amino acids. J gave up 7 bases and V 4 bases, and 5 bases lay outside the gene matches. CDR3 coding DNA: TGTGCCAGCAGTTCCGGGACTAGCGGGAGGTGGAATGAGCAGTTCTTC. This codes for CASSSGTSGRWNEQFF.

CDR3 sequence (DNA): TGTGCCAGCAGTGAACGGTGGAGCGGGGGGGAAGAGACCCAGTACTTC. Its translation: CASSERWSGGEETQYF. The rearrangement uses TRBV6-4 and TRBJ2-5; 10 bases are a match to TRBD2. Germline CDR1 is MRHNA and CDR2 is SNTAGT. With 3 bases clipped from V and 3 bases from J, the junction kept 7 bases outside the gene matches. The CDR3 is made up of 16 amino acids.

The genes are TRBV7-2 and TRBJ2-5; 11 bases are shared with TRBD2. CDR1 is SGHTA and CDR2 is FQGNSA in the germline V gene. This CDR3 has 18 residues. Trimming at V came to 2 bases and at J to 3 bases, leaving 11 bases not matched to a gene. In DNA form, the CDR3 reads TGTGCCAGCAGCTTACAACCCCCCCGACTAGCGGGGAAAGAGACCCAGTACTTC. It yields the protein CASSLQPPRLAGKETQYF.

The chain links TRBV27 to TRBJ2-5; no firm D call. The CDR3 runs to 11 residues. V was trimmed by 6 bases and J by 2 bases, leaving 4 bases between them. In germline, CDR1 is MNHEY, CDR2 SMNVEV (reference sequence). This chain's CDR3 is CASRSQETQYF. CDR3 sequence (DNA): TGTGCCAGCAGATCTCAAGAGACCCAGTACTTC.

This clone was detected once. The chain combines TRBV7-9 with TRBJ2-7, with 7 bases aligning to TRBD1. The CDR3 extends over 18 amino acids. The trim removed 4 bases at V and 2 bases at J, leaving 17 bases unmatched. Germline CDR1 SEHNR, CDR2 FQNEAQ (reference sequence). The CDR3 DNA is TGTGCCAGCAGCTCCCGGGACAGCGCTCTAAAATCACCCTACGAGCAGTACTTC. Its protein is CASSSRDSALKSPYEQYF.

The CDR3 DNA sequence: TGTGCCAGCAGGCCCGGAGGGGACAATGAGCAGTTCTTC. Amino acids: CASRPGGDNEQFF. The rearrangement uses TRBV12-1 and TRBJ2-1; the tabulated D call, TRBD2, remains unverified against the DNA. TRBV12-1 is labeled a pseudogene. The CDR3 has 13 residues.

The chain has TRBV5-1 and TRBJ1-1, with 7 bases aligning to TRBD1. Germline V gives CDR1 SGHRS, CDR2 YFSETQ. With V trimmed by 0 bases and J by 0 bases, 2 bases remained unmatched. This CDR3 region has 15 residues. The CDR3 is CASSLDGQVNTEAFF. CDR3 sequence (DNA): TGCGCCAGCAGCTTGGATGGACAGGTGAACACTGAAGCTTTCTTT.

The V gene is TRBV27, the J gene TRBJ2-7; unclear D gene. Germline-derived CDR1 and CDR2 are MNHEY and SMNVEV (reference sequence). Trimming stripped 4 bases from V and 0 bases from J, with 10 bases between. The CDR3 is 14 residues long. The CDR3 coding sequence is TGTGCCAGCAGTTCCCAGGCAGCCTCCTACGAGCAGTACTTC. Translated: CASSSQAASYEQYF.

The V and J genes are TRBV15 and TRBJ2-3; no clear D. The V gene lost 3 bases and the J gene lost 2 bases, with 6 bases spanning the gap. CDR3 size: 13 residues. Germline V lookup: CDR1 LNHNV, CDR2 YYDKDF (reference sequence). The CDR3 loop reads CATSRASTDTQYF. DNA of the CDR3: TGTGCCACCAGCAGGGCCTCCACAGATACGCAGTATTTT.

The rearrangement links TRBV6-2 or TRBV6-3 to TRBJ1-5; 7 bases agree with TRBD1. The trim removed 0 bases at V and 6 bases at J, leaving 2 bases unmatched. The CDR3 extends over 14 amino acids. Germline CDR1 and CDR2: MNHEY and SVGEGT. CDR3 nucleotides: TGTGCCAGCAGTTACTCAGGGGGCGTTCAGCCCCAGCATTTT. Its translation is CASSYSGGVQPQHF.

The CDR3 spells CASSHLESAGNTIYF. The CDR3 DNA is TGTGCCAGCAGCCATTTAGAGTCTGCAGGAAACACCATATATTTT. V is TRBV4-2 and J is TRBJ1-3, with D unclear. The CDR3 has 15 residues. Germline CDR1 reads LGHNA; CDR2 reads YNFKEQ. The V end lost 3 bases, the J end lost 4 bases, and 13 bases lay between the germline ends.

The genes are TRBV9 and TRBJ2-1, with 12 nucleotides matching TRBD2. In germline, CDR1 is SGDLS, CDR2 YYNGEE. CDR3 length equals 17 residues. Trimming cost V 0 bases and J 5 bases; bases outside gene matches: 6. Here the CDR3 reads CASSVGHASGGDNEQFF. CDR3 bases: TGTGCCAGCAGCGTAGGTCACGCTAGCGGGGGGGACAATGAGCAGTTCTTC.